What follows are 21 T cell receptor beta chains derived from one specimen sequenced in a study of T and B cells in COVID-19 patients (TCRdb year 2020). TRB repertoires were amplified from around 230-520 ng of genomic DNA extracted from blood. Sequenced on an Illumina MiSeq. TRB rearrangements were amplified by multiplex PCR with BIOMED2 TRB-A/B primer pools. TCRdb reanalyzed the raw reads on its own, using fastp at Q25 for trimming and MiXCR for clone calling, and kept in-frame beta chains. Each CDR3 protein appears once, grouped with its most common genes and DNA. This sample comprises roughly 8,100 distinct CDR3 sequences, less than 35% of them detected only once. 17% of the sample lies in the top ten. The sequenced sample was blood. These receptor sequences come from a human donor with active COVID-19.

The V call is TRBV5-1, the J call TRBJ2-3, with TRBD2 identical over 7 bases. The CDR3 runs to 17 residues. Germline CDR1 reads SGHRS; CDR2 reads YFSETQ. V shed 0 bases, J shed 2 bases, and the junction held 9 bases outside the gene matches. The CDR3 protein is CASSLELGGGFTDTQYF. The CDR3 DNA reads TGCGCCAGCAGCTTGGAACTGGGCGGGGGATTCACAGATACGCAGTATTTT.

For this clonotype: A much larger clone differs from this one at a single base, so this may be a read error. The CDR3 reads CASSYPATDLGEQFF. The CDR3 nucleotides are TGTGCCAGCAGTTACCCCGCGACTGATCTAGGCGAGCAGTTCTTC. The chain has TRBV6-5 and TRBJ2-1; D gene uncertain. This CDR3 has 15 residues. CDR1 and CDR2 (germline): MNHEY, SVGAGI. Trimming took off 2 bases at V and 10 bases at J, with 18 bases between the two ends.

Turning to this clonotype: A junction end diverges from the germline sequence, so it may reflect a read error. V is TRBV13 and J is TRBJ2-5, with 12 bases fitting TRBD2. Per germline, CDR1 PRHDT and CDR2 FYEKMQ (reference sequence). The CDR3 sequence is 13 residues long. In DNA form, the CDR3 reads TGCGCCAGCACTAGCGGGGGGCCTGAGACCCGGTACTTC. Amino acids: CASTSGGPETRYF.

The V and J genes are TRBV6-5 and TRBJ1-1; tentatively, D is TRBD1 (5 bases). The CDR3 is 13 amino acids. Germline CDR1 reads MNHEY; CDR2 reads SVGAGI. The V end was cut by 7 bases, the J end by 1 base, with 10 bases between. As DNA, the CDR3 is TGTGCCAGCAAGGAGGGGTGGAACACTGAAGCTTTCTTT. Its translation: CASKEGWNTEAFF.

This clonotype was observed a handful of times. The J gene is TRBJ1-2, the V gene TRBV19; TRBD1 agrees at 11 bases. V lost 3 bases and J lost 7; bases outside the gene matches: 13. From germline, CDR1 is LNHDA and CDR2 SQIVND (reference sequence). The CDR3 contains 17 residues. The CDR3 protein is CASSILAGTGGLSGYTF. Here the CDR3 DNA reads TGTGCCAGTAGTATTCTCGCCGGGACAGGGGGATTAAGTGGCTACACCTTC.

This clonotype has just a few counts. CDR3 nucleotides: TGTGCCACCAGTGATTCTCAGACAGGGGGATACGATGAGCAGTTCTTC. It codes for CATSDSQTGGYDEQFF. V is TRBV24-1 and J is TRBJ2-1; TRBD1 agrees at 9 bases. Germline V gene data show CDR1 as KGHDR and CDR2 as SFDVKD. The CDR3 runs to 16 residues. The V and J ends lost 2 bases and 8 bases, in that order; junction bases with no gene match: 9.

V gene TRBV27 combines with J gene TRBJ1-1; D gene uncertain. The CDR3 spans 13 residues. Germline assignment: CDR1 MNHEY and CDR2 SMNVEV (reference sequence). V shed 3 bases and J shed 6 bases, with 11 bases lying between them. CDR3 nucleotide sequence: TGTGCCAGCAGTTTCCGGGGTTTAGCTGAAGCTTTCTTT. Protein: CASSFRGLAEAFF.

By proportion, this clonotype is medium-sized. The genes are TRBV5-6 and TRBJ2-1, with 11 bases that match TRBD1. The CDR3 contains 15 residues. Trimming took 3 bases from V and 12 from J; bases not matched to a gene: 11. The germline CDR1 and CDR2 sequences are SGHDT and YYEEEE. The CDR3, as DNA: TGTGCCAGCAGCTACCGTGGGACAGGGGGTGGTCGGCAGTTCTTC. It specifies CASSYRGTGGGRQFF.

The CDR3: CAISDSTSGGDTQYF. CDR3 in DNA: TGTGCCATCAGTGATTCGACTAGCGGGGGGGATACGCAGTATTTT. The chain combines TRBV10-3 with TRBJ2-3, with 13 bases matching TRBD2. The J segment lost 6 bases and the V segment lost 3 bases, leaving 3 bases of the junction unmatched. Germline V gene sequence: CDR1 ENHRY, CDR2 SYGVKD. This CDR3 has 15 amino acids.

The rearrangement uses TRBV6-4 and TRBJ2-2, with 11 positions matching TRBD2. In germline, CDR1 is MRHNA, CDR2 SNTAGT. The CDR3 sequence is 16 residues long. The trim removed 6 bases at V and 5 bases at J, leaving 8 bases unmatched. CDR3 amino acids: CASSPGIAGGTGELFF. The CDR3 DNA sequence: TGTGCCAGCAGCCCCGGTATAGCGGGGGGGACCGGGGAGCTGTTTTTT.

This clonotype rates as medium-sized. V gene TRBV6-2 or TRBV6-3 combines with J gene TRBJ2-1, with D tentatively TRBD1 (5 bases). Germline V CDR1 and CDR2: MNHEY, SVGEGT. The V and J ends lost 4 bases and 5 bases respectively, with 9 bases between them. This CDR3 comprises 13 residues. The CDR3 region has the DNA TGTGCCAGCAGTTTAGGACAAGACAATGAGCAGTTCTTC. As protein: CASSLGQDNEQFF.

The rearrangement links TRBV5-1 to TRBJ2-6; no clear D. This CDR3 is built from 15 residues. Trimming stripped 1 base from V and 1 base from J, with 6 bases between. Germline CDR1 and CDR2: SGHRS and YFSETQ. CDR3 region: CASSLLGSGANVLTF. CDR3 DNA: TGCGCCAGCAGCTTGTTGGGTTCTGGGGCCAACGTCCTGACTTTC.

The chain carries TRBV5-6 and TRBJ1-1; D call uncertain. CDR1 and CDR2 (germline): SGHDT, YYEEEE. Trimming removed 2 bases from V and 4 bases from J, with 12 bases in between. The CDR3 is made up of 14 amino acids. CDR3 amino acids: CASSFGQVGTEAFF. CDR3 nucleotides: TGTGCCAGCAGCTTCGGCCAGGTTGGCACTGAAGCTTTCTTT.

This chain joins TRBV7-2 and TRBJ2-1; the D gene is possibly TRBD2 (6 bases). This CDR3 is 13 amino acids long. The V gene lost 1 base and the J gene lost 14 bases, with 15 bases spanning the gap. CDR1 SGHTA and CDR2 FQGNSA come from the germline V gene. The DNA for the CDR3 is TGTGCCAGCAGCTTAGGACCGGGGGTTCAGGAGTTCTTC. Its protein is CASSLGPGVQEFF.

Remarks on this clonotype: A clone one base away is much larger, so this may be a read error. The chain uses TRBV15 and TRBJ2-7; no clear D gene. V was trimmed by 2 bases and J by 0 bases, leaving 8 bases between them. This CDR3 contains 14 residues. Germline assignment: CDR1 LNHNV and CDR2 YYDKDF (reference sequence). CDR3 amino acids: CATSRLSNSYEQYF. The CDR3 nucleotides read TGTGCCACCAGCAGATTGAGTAACTCCTACGAGCAGTACTTC.

For the CDR3, the DNA is TGTGCCATCAGTGAGTCAGGCCAGGGTAGGGAAAAACTGTTTTTT. This sequence encodes CAISESGQGREKLFF. The chain couples TRBV10-3 to TRBJ1-4, with TRBD1 as a possible D gene (5 bases). This CDR3 has 15 amino acids. V lost 0 bases and J lost 8, with 13 bases in between. Germline assignment: CDR1 ENHRY and CDR2 SYGVKD.

This clonotype came up a few times. The chain uses TRBV12-3 or TRBV12-4 and TRBJ1-3; the D is unclear. This CDR3 spans 14 amino acids. The germline V and J ends were trimmed by 3 bases and 0 bases, with 6 bases remaining between them. Here the CDR3 DNA reads TGTGCCAGCAGTTTCCGCAGCTCTGGAAACACCATATATTTT. It translates to CASSFRSSGNTIYF.

This clonotype is labeled as medium-sized (0.01 to 0.1%). V usage is TRBV29-1 and J usage is TRBJ1-2; TRBD1 matches 7 bases. The CDR3 has 17 amino acids. The V segment lost 3 bases and the J segment 0 bases; nucleotides outside the gene matches: 13. Looked up from germline, CDR1 is SQVTM and CDR2 is ANQGSEA. The CDR3 region is CSVDARPGQDTNYGYTF. The CDR3, as DNA: TGCAGCGTTGATGCTCGCCCTGGACAGGACACTAACTATGGCTACACCTTC.

Concerning this clonotype: This may be a read error: a much more frequent sequence differs by one nucleotide. V gene TRBV27 combines with J gene TRBJ2-3, with unresolved D. There are 14 residues in the CDR3. V was clipped by 1 base and J by 2 bases, with 7 bases between them. Germline V gene data show CDR1 as MNHEY and CDR2 as SMNVEV (reference sequence). CDR3 in DNA: TGTGCCAGCAGTTTATATGAGGCCACAGATACGCAGTATTTT. Protein product: CASSLYEATDTQYF.

This clonotype came up a few times. The chain is built from TRBV5-6 and TRBJ2-5; D unresolved. The CDR3 runs 12 residues. Germline V CDR1 and CDR2: SGHDT, YYEEEE. Deletions cut 1 base from V and 1 base from J, with 2 bases between. CDR3 nucleotides: TGTGCCAGCAGCTTGTTCCAAGAGACCCAGTACTTC. It encodes CASSLFQETQYF.

This clonotype has only one observation. The chain has TRBV12-3 or TRBV12-4 and TRBJ2-1; tentative D call: TRBD2 (7 bases). Deletions cut 3 bases from V and 5 bases from J, with 17 bases between. This CDR3 is 16 amino acids long. CDR3 protein: CASSFGEGGLNNEQFF. CDR3 DNA: TGTGCCAGCAGTTTTGGCGAGGGGGGGCTAAACAATGAGCAGTTCTTC.